This is a list of T cell receptor beta chains from one sample in a study of early T cells in non-severe SARS-CoV-2 infection. One entry per CDR3 protein, called by TCRdb with MiXCR from the 5' RACE reads. The sample lists roughly 32,000 distinct CDR3 sequences, about 8.2% occurring once. Sequences were obtained from whole blood. Receptors were obtained from an adult who was a healthcare worker with PCR-confirmed SARS-CoV-2 infection or an uninfected control (not recorded which). CDR3s include the opening cysteine and the closing phenylalanine or tryptophan. D genes are given only for firm matches. Only some rows state a clone size, as once, few, many or a class for expanded clones.

TRBD1	TRBV7-6	TRBJ2-7	few	TGTGCCAGCAGCTTAGAAGCGACAGGGACCTACGAGCAGTACTTC	CASSLEATGTYEQYF
.	TRBV5-4	TRBJ2-7	many	TGTGCCAGCAGCTCGGAGGGGAGAAGCTACGAGCAGTACTTC	CASSSEGRSYEQYF
TRBD1	TRBV30	TRBJ2-4	.	TGTGCCTGGAGCGGGGGACAGGGGGACATTCAGTACTTC	CAWSGGQGDIQYF
.	TRBV4-1	TRBJ1-2	.	TGCGCCAGCAGCCAAGACCTATCCCGCGGCTACACCTTC	CASSQDLSRGYTF
.	TRBV7-8	TRBJ2-5	many	TGTGCCAGCAGCTTAGGAGTGCGAGAGGGCGGGGGCTCCCAAGAGACCCAGTACTTC	CASSLGVREGGGSQETQYF
.	TRBV10-3	TRBJ1-2	few	TGTGCCATCAGTGAGTCCCTTTTGGATGGCTACACCTTC	CAISESLLDGYTF
TRBD2	TRBV6-2/TRBV6-3	TRBJ2-5	many	TGTGCCAGCAGTTACCGCCCGGGGGGTTCTGGAGAGACCCAGTACTTC	CASSYRPGGSGETQYF
TRBD1	TRBV3-1	TRBJ2-7	many	TGTGCCAGCAGCCCGACAGGGCTCTACGAGCAGTACTTC	CASSPTGLYEQYF
.	TRBV7-2	TRBJ1-1	many	TGTGCCAGCAGCTCACAGTCTGGTAGGCCTGAAGCTTTCTTT	CASSSQSGRPEAFF
.	TRBV9	TRBJ2-7	many	TGTGCCAGCAGCCCTGGGCGGGTGGGCTACGAGCAGTACTTC	CASSPGRVGYEQYF
.	TRBV7-9	TRBJ1-1	.	TGTGCCAGCAGCTACGGGGAAGCTGGAACTGAAGCTTTCTTT	CASSYGEAGTEAFF
TRBD1	TRBV4-2	TRBJ2-7	many	TGTGCCAGCAGCCCCGGGACAGGGCGGTACGAGCAGTACTTC	CASSPGTGRYEQYF
.	TRBV19	TRBJ1-5	.	TGTGCCAGTAGTTCCTCCCCGACAGTTAGCAATCAGCCCCAGCATTTT	CASSSSPTVSNQPQHF
.	TRBV5-4	TRBJ2-3	.	TGTGCCAGCAGCTCATCCCCAAGTGAAGATACGCAGTATTTT	CASSSSPSEDTQYF
.	TRBV18	TRBJ1-2	.	TGTGCCAGCTCACCCACCGGGTCTAACTATGGCTACACCTTC	CASSPTGSNYGYTF
.	TRBV12-3/TRBV12-4	TRBJ1-3	many	TGTGCCACTCTCCCTCCGGGGCCACCCGTTTTCTACCGTCGCACCATATATTTT	CATLPPGPPVFYRRTIYF
.	TRBV4-3	TRBJ2-7	.	TGCGCCAGCAGCCAAGACGGACACCCGGGAAGATACGAGCAGTACTTC	CASSQDGHPGRYEQYF
.	TRBV12-3/TRBV12-4	TRBJ1-5	many	TGTGCCAGCAGCCTCCAAGGGGTTAGCAATCAGCCCCAGCATTTT	CASSLQGVSNQPQHF
.	TRBV20-1	TRBJ2-4	many	TGCAGTGGTAGTTTTGGAGGGGGGGCAGTGGCCAAAAACATTCAGTACTTC	CSGSFGGGAVAKNIQYF
.	TRBV29-1	TRBJ2-3	few	TGCAGCGTTGTTGATGATACGCAGTATTTT	CSVVDDTQYF
.	TRBV3-1	TRBJ2-5	many	TGTGCCAGCAGCCAAGGACGGGGGAGACGCTTGGAGACCCAGTACTTC	CASSQGRGRRLETQYF
.	TRBV20-1	TRBJ1-1	few	TGCAGTGCTATGGGCCAGCTCGACACTGAAGCTTTCTTT	CSAMGQLDTEAFF
.	TRBV5-6	TRBJ2-6	.	TGTGCCAGCAGATTCACTGGGGCCAACGTCCTGACTTTC	CASRFTGANVLTF
TRBD1	TRBV7-3	TRBJ2-1	many	TGTGCCAGCAGCTTAACGGGTAATCGACAGGGCAATGAGCAGTTCTTC	CASSLTGNRQGNEQFF
.	TRBV7-2	TRBJ2-5	many	TGTGCCAGCAGCTTAGAGGCGACTAGAGAAGAGACCCAGTACTTC	CASSLEATREETQYF
TRBD2	TRBV12-3/TRBV12-4	TRBJ2-3	few	TGTGCCAGCAGTAAGACTAGCGGGGGGACTAGCACAGATACGCAGTATTTT	CASSKTSGGTSTDTQYF
.	TRBV7-9	TRBJ2-7	many	TGTGCCAGCAGACCGCGAGGGCCTATCCACGAGCAGTACTTC	CASRPRGPIHEQYF
.	TRBV7-6	TRBJ1-2	many	TGTGCCAGCAGTCATATGGGGGGTCCCGATGGCTACACCTTC	CASSHMGGPDGYTF
.	TRBV7-9	TRBJ2-1	.	TGTGCCAGCAGCCGAGGCAGGAATGAGCAGTTCTTC	CASSRGRNEQFF
.	TRBV11-1	TRBJ2-5	.	TGTGCCAGCAGCTTGCCGCCGGAAACCCAGTACTTC	CASSLPPETQYF
TRBD2	TRBV20-1	TRBJ2-1	many	TGCAGTGCTAAACTAGCGGGGGCCAGTCGGGAGCAGTTCTTC	CSAKLAGASREQFF
.	TRBV30	TRBJ1-2	few	TGTGCCTGGAACGGGACACCAAATGGCTACACCTTC	CAWNGTPNGYTF
.	TRBV11-2	TRBJ1-4	few	TGTGCCAGCAGCTTGGGGGGGCTCGGTGAAAAACTGTTTTTT	CASSLGGLGEKLFF
TRBD2	TRBV7-2	TRBJ2-5	.	TGTGCCAGCAGCCCCAATGGCGGGGGGAGGGCGAACTTC	CASSPNGGGRANF
.	TRBV11-2	TRBJ1-1	many	TGTGCCAGCAGCCAGGGCGGTGAAGCTTTCTTT	CASSQGGEAFF
TRBD1	TRBV4-3	TRBJ2-3	few	TGCGCCAGCAGCCAAGATCGTACCGGGACAGGAAACACAGATACGCAGTATTTT	CASSQDRTGTGNTDTQYF
.	TRBV29-1	TRBJ2-1	.	TGCAGCGTTGAGGGTCCCTCCTACAATGAGCAGTTCTTC	CSVEGPSYNEQFF
.	TRBV20-1	TRBJ1-6	.	TGCAGTGCTAGAGGAGGGGGGAGGTCACCCCTCCACTTT	CSARGGGRSPLHF
.	TRBV4-1	TRBJ2-7	few	TGCGCCAGCAGCCAAGATCCGGTTGGATACTACGAGCAGTACTTC	CASSQDPVGYYEQYF
TRBD1	TRBV6-5	TRBJ2-7	many	TGTGCCAGCACCTTGACAGGGGGCGGAATCTACGAGCAGTACTTC	CASTLTGGGIYEQYF
.	TRBV18	TRBJ1-1	many	TGTGCCAGCTCACCGCCGGACAGCCCATTTCGAACACTGAAGCTTTTCTTT	CASSPPDSPFRTLKLFF
TRBD1	TRBV20-1	TRBJ2-1	.	TGCAGTGCTAACCCCCAACAGGGGGCTCTGTTCTTC	CSANPQQGALFF